The 27 T cell receptor beta chains presented below share a single source sample, sequenced in a study of shared clonotypes between healthy human individuals (dated by TCRdb to the early 2020s). To prepare the library, the immunoSEQ multiplex PCR assay was applied. The source is immuneACCESS, and TCRdb retained only in-frame sequences with V and J called. Part of the clones is not carried over; for the studies checked, unresolved V genes explain less than half of this, and the remainder is unexplained. Recorded for this sample are around 1.9 million clones; around 93% of them occurred a single time. About 1.6% of the sample rests with the top ten. For the CD8 naive samples, CD45RO-negative cells were positively selected for CCR7, yielding a CD45RA+CCR7+ population from which TemRA cells were excluded. The sample comprised naive CD8+ T cells from PBMCs. This specimen's cell subset or site label, interpreted: CD45RA+CCR7+. The source is a young man in good health. Some clones in this sample may be carry-over from other donors' samples.

The chain combines TRBV11-2 with TRBJ2-2; D call uncertain. The V end was cut by 0 bases, the J end by 13 bases, with 6 bases between. Germline CDR1 SGHAT, CDR2 FQNNGV. This CDR3 has 11 amino acids. In DNA form, the CDR3 reads TGTGCCAGCAGCTTAGAGTTAGGGCTGTTTTTT. Protein: CASSLELGLFF.

For this clone: Other DNA sequences in this sample translate to the same CDR3. The chain carries TRBV27 and TRBJ2-7; D not resolved. Between the trimmed V and J ends, which lost 4 bases and 1 base, there was a span of 8 bases. The V gene's germline CDR1 is MNHEY and CDR2 SMNVEV (reference sequence). CDR3 length: 13 amino acids. The CDR3 DNA reads as TGTGCCAGCAGTTCAGGACGGTCCTACGAGCAGTACTTC. This codes for CASSSGRSYEQYF.

The gene calls are TRBV4-1 and TRBJ2-7, with D perhaps matching TRBD2 (6 bases). Trimming cost V 2 bases and J 4 bases, with 15 bases left between them. This CDR3 is built from 15 residues. CDR1 is MGHRA, CDR2 YSYEKL, per germline. DNA for the CDR3: TGCGCCAGCAGCCAAAACGCGGTGGAGGGATACGAGCAGTACTTC. It is translated as CASSQNAVEGYEQYF.

The rearrangement uses TRBV6-1 and TRBJ2-7, with 7 bases that match TRBD1. The CDR3 contains 16 residues. V shed 4 bases and J 1 base; nucleotides not matched to a gene: 10. Germline loops: CDR1 MNHNS, CDR2 SASEGT. This chain's CDR3 is CASSGQTGVGSYEQYF. CDR3 DNA: TGTGCCAGCAGTGGACAAACAGGGGTGGGGTCCTACGAGCAGTACTTC.

The chain has TRBV15 and TRBJ2-7; D may be TRBD2 (6 bases). V was clipped by 0 bases and J by 0 bases, with 12 bases between them. The CDR3 runs 16 residues. CDR1 is LNHNV and CDR2 is YYDKDF in the germline V gene (reference sequence). CDR3 protein: CATSREGGRSSYEQYF. In DNA form, the CDR3 reads TGTGCCACCAGCAGAGAGGGAGGACGGAGCTCCTACGAGCAGTACTTC. Filled out from reference TRBV15 and TRBJ2-7, the complete variable domain reads DAMVIQNPRYQVTQFGKPVTLSCSQTLNHNVMYWYQQKSSQAPKLLFHYYDKDFNNEADTPDNFQSRRPNTSFCFLDIRSPGLGDTAMYLCATSREGGRSSYEQYFGPGTRLTVT.

The genes are TRBV4-1 and TRBJ1-1; D unclear. The V gene's germline CDR1 is MGHRA and CDR2 YSYEKL. The V end was cut by 0 bases, the J end by 4 bases, with 15 bases between. This CDR3 comprises 16 residues. DNA for the CDR3: TGCGCCAGCAGCCAAGATGTCTCCCCGGTGGCCACTGAAGCTTTCTTT. It translates to CASSQDVSPVATEAFF.

This chain joins TRBV18 and TRBJ2-7; TRBD1 is a possible D gene (6 bases). The CDR3 consists of 14 residues. Trimming removed 3 bases from V and 2 bases from J, with 11 bases in between. CDR1 is KGHSH, CDR2 LQKENI, per germline. DNA for the CDR3: TGTGCCAGCTCACCTGACAGGTTGGCCTACGAGCAGTACTTC. Translation gives CASSPDRLAYEQYF.

The chain recombines TRBV5-1 with TRBJ2-7, with 8 bases that match TRBD2. The CDR3 is 15 amino acids. V shed 1 base, J shed 0 bases, and the junction held 3 bases outside the gene matches. From germline, CDR1 is SGHRS and CDR2 YFSETQ. The CDR3 sequence: CASSLTSGNSYEQYF. The CDR3 DNA reads TGCGCCAGCAGCTTGACTAGCGGCAACTCCTACGAGCAGTACTTC. Full variable domain (remainder filled in from reference TRBV5-1 and TRBJ2-7): KAGVTQTPRYLIKTRGQQVTLSCSPISGHRSVSWYQQTPGQGLQFLFEYFSETQRNKGNFPGRFSGRQFSNSRSEMNVSTLELGDSALYLCASSLTSGNSYEQYFGPGTRLTVT.

This sequence joins TRBV7-9 and TRBJ2-5, with 9 nucleotides matching TRBD1. The CDR3 spans 15 residues. The germline V gene has CDR1 SEHNR and CDR2 FQNEAQ (reference sequence). The ends lost 5 bases at V and 11 bases at J; junction bases unmatched: 15. CDR3 region: CASSLDRGIWYGQYF. In nucleotides, the CDR3 is TGTGCCAGCAGCCTAGACAGGGGGATTTGGTACGGGCAGTACTTC.

This chain joins TRBV10-1 and TRBJ2-1; D possibly matches TRBD1 or TRBD2 (5 bases each). V dropped 0 bases and J dropped 3 bases, with 18 bases sitting between them. CDR3 length: 18 amino acids. Germline V lookup: CDR1 WNHNN, CDR2 SYGVQD (reference sequence). The CDR3 region is CASSESRDHCKRYNEQFF. In DNA form, the CDR3 reads TGCGCCAGCAGTGAGTCGAGGGACCACTGCAAACGCTACAATGAGCAGTTCTTC.

The chain carries TRBV7-2 and TRBJ2-5, with a possible D match to TRBD2 (6 bases). This CDR3 has 15 amino acids. Trimming pared 2 bases from V and 5 bases from J, leaving 15 bases between. Germline lookup yields CDR1 SGHTA and CDR2 FQGNSA. The CDR3 loop reads CASSLLRDSDETQYF. The CDR3 region has the DNA TGTGCCAGCAGCTTACTGCGGGACTCGGATGAGACCCAGTACTTC. The full variable domain, in which reference TRBV7-2 and TRBJ2-5 provide the parts outside the CDR3, is GAGVSQSPSNKVTEKGKDVELRCDPISGHTALYWYRQSLGQGLEFLIYFQGNSAPDKSGLPSDRFSAERTGGSVSTLTIQRTQQEDSAVYLCASSLLRDSDETQYFGPGTRLLVL.

This clone has a single count. The chain uses TRBV14 and TRBJ2-3; D is undetermined. The CDR3 loop spans 13 amino acids. Deletions cut 1 base from V and 4 bases from J, with 6 bases between. CDR1 is SGHDN and CDR2 is FVKESK in the germline V gene. The CDR3 region is CASSQVGPDTQYF. CDR3 bases: TGTGCCAGCAGCCAAGTTGGGCCAGATACGCAGTATTTT. The full variable domain, in which reference TRBV14 and TRBJ2-3 provide the parts outside the CDR3, is EAGVTQFPSHSVIEKGQTVTLRCDPISGHDNLYWYRRVMGKEIKFLLHFVKESKQDESGMPNNRFLAERTGGTYSTLKVQPAELEDSGVYFCASSQVGPDTQYFGPGTRLTVL.

The chain has TRBV14 and TRBJ2-3; tentatively, D is TRBD1 (5 bases). CDR3 size: 14 residues. Germline V lookup: CDR1 SGHDN, CDR2 FVKESK. The V gene lost 5 bases and the J gene lost 1 base, with 10 bases spanning the gap. Written as DNA, the CDR3 is TGTGCCAGCAGCTCAGTACAGGGCACAGATACGCAGTATTTT. Its protein product is CASSSVQGTDTQYF.

This rearrangement joins TRBV11-2 to TRBJ2-7; 9 nucleotides agree with TRBD1. The V and J ends lost 4 bases and 4 bases, in that order; junction bases with no gene match: 8. From germline, CDR1 is SGHAT and CDR2 FQNNGV. The CDR3 is 15 residues long. Here the CDR3 DNA reads TGTGCCAGCAGCTCCGGGACAGGGATCTTTTACGAGCAGTACTTC. Its protein product is CASSSGTGIFYEQYF.

This clone was recorded only once. The V call is TRBV19, the J call TRBJ2-7; TRBD1 matches at 9 bases. The germline CDR1 and CDR2 sequences are LNHDA and SQIVND (reference sequence). V shed 6 bases and J 6 bases; nucleotides not matched to a gene: 9. The CDR3 loop spans 14 amino acids. CDR3 protein: CASRGTGQGVEQYF. The CDR3 DNA reads TGTGCCAGTAGGGGAACGGGACAGGGTGTCGAGCAGTACTTC.

The V call is TRBV9, the J call TRBJ1-3; the D gene is possibly TRBD1 (5 bases). Germline V gene lookup returns CDR1 SGDLS and CDR2 YYNGEE. V lost 5 bases to trimming and J lost 0 bases, with 9 bases between them. This CDR3 is 14 amino acids long. The CDR3 DNA sequence: TGTGCCAGCAGGGGACCACTCTCTGGAAACACCATATATTTT. It encodes CASRGPLSGNTIYF.

The rearrangement links TRBV28 to TRBJ2-1; D possibly corresponds to TRBD1 (6 bases). Germline V CDR1 and CDR2: MDHEN, SYDVKM. The CDR3 consists of 16 residues. V was clipped by 5 bases and J by 3 bases, with 17 bases between them. CDR3 coding DNA: TGTGCCAGCAGTGACAGAGGGGGTTGGGACTACAATGAGCAGTTCTTC. As protein: CASSDRGGWDYNEQFF. Together with reference TRBV28 and TRBJ2-1, the CDR3 gives the full variable domain: DVKVTQSSRYLVKRTGEKVFLECVQDMDHENMFWYRQDPGLGLRLIYFSYDVKMKEKGDIPEGYSVSREKKERFSLILESASTNQTSMYLCASSDRGGWDYNEQFFGPGTRLTVL.

Details on this clone: This sample also contains other DNA sequences that code for the same CDR3. This chain joins TRBV28 and TRBJ2-5, with 7 bases fitting TRBD2. Germline CDR1 and CDR2: MDHEN and SYDVKM. J lost 2 bases, V lost 3 bases, and 3 bases had no gene match. The CDR3 has 14 residues. CDR3 protein: CASSFASGQETQYF. The CDR3 DNA sequence: TGTGCCAGCAGTTTTGCTAGCGGTCAAGAGACCCAGTACTTC.

The chain's CDR3 is CASSLATLPDLPDTQYF. The CDR3 DNA is TGTGCCAGCAGCTTGGCCACCCTCCCGGATCTTCCAGATACGCAGTATTTT. The J gene is TRBJ2-3, the V gene TRBV5-8; no reliable D call. Trimming cost V 0 bases and J 4 bases, with 18 bases left between them. Germline lookup yields CDR1 SGHTS and CDR2 YDEGEE. The CDR3 has 17 amino acids.

The rearrangement links TRBV9 to TRBJ2-2; D is uncertain. Per the germline V gene, CDR1 is SGDLS and CDR2 is YYNGEE. V lost 3 bases and J 6 bases, leaving 9 bases between the germline ends. This CDR3 comprises 13 residues. The DNA for the CDR3 is TGTGCCAGCAGCGCCCGTGCGGCCGGGGAGCTGTTTTTT. Amino acids: CASSARAAGELFF. Full variable domain (missing parts from reference TRBV9 and TRBJ2-2): DSGVTQTPKHLITATGQRVTLRCSPRSGDLSVYWYQQSLDQGLQFLIQYYNGEERAKGNILERFSAQQFPDLHSELNLSSLELGDSALYFCASSARAAGELFFGEGSRLTVL.

J is TRBJ2-1 and V is TRBV2, with TRBD2 matching over 11 bases. This CDR3 spans 18 amino acids. The V and J ends lost 6 bases and 6 bases, in that order; junction bases with no gene match: 16. Looked up from germline, CDR1 is SNHLY and CDR2 is FYNNEI. Here the CDR3 DNA reads TGTGCCAGCAGGGGATTCCTCCTTAGCGGGAGGGGGGCCAATGAGCAGTTCTTC. Translated: CASRGFLLSGRGANEQFF. Drawing the rest from reference TRBV2 and TRBJ2-1, the complete variable domain is EPEVTQTPSHQVTQMGQEVILRCVPISNHLYFYWYRQILGQKVEFLVSFYNNEISEKSEIFDDQFSVERPDGSNFTLKIRSTKLEDSAMYFCASRGFLLSGRGANEQFFGPGTRLTVL.

The chain couples TRBV9 to TRBJ2-1, with D unresolved. Germline CDR1 SGDLS, CDR2 YYNGEE. Trimming took off 2 bases at V and 8 bases at J, with 8 bases between the two ends. This CDR3 has 12 amino acids. The CDR3 DNA is TGTGCCAGCAGCGTCAAGGCAGATGAGCAGTTCTTC. It specifies CASSVKADEQFF.

The CDR3 DNA reads TGTGCCAGCAGCGTCCATGGGCCCGGGGACAATGAGCAGTTCTTC. Amino acid sequence: CASSVHGPGDNEQFF. The gene calls are TRBV7-3 and TRBJ2-1; TRBD2 might be the D (5 bases). Deletions cut 5 bases from V and 5 bases from J, with 16 bases between. Germline CDR1 and CDR2: SGHTA and FQGTGA. The CDR3 has 15 residues.

The chain links TRBV29-1 to TRBJ2-1; unclear D gene. This CDR3 has 12 amino acids. Germline V CDR1 and CDR2: SQVTM, ANQGSEA. Trimming took 3 bases from V and 4 from J, leaving 7 bases between them. CDR3 coding DNA: TGCAGCGTTGAGGTAAAATACAATGAGCAGTTCTTC. It translates to CSVEVKYNEQFF.

For this clone: The sample contains more than one DNA sequence encoding this CDR3. The chain recombines TRBV11-2 with TRBJ2-3; 7 nucleotides line up with TRBD2. The CDR3 totals 14 residues. V lost 3 bases, J lost 4 bases, and 4 bases stayed unmatched. CDR1 is SGHAT, CDR2 FQNNGV, per germline. The CDR3 region is CASSLGGSADTQYF. As DNA, the CDR3 is TGTGCCAGCAGCTTGGGCGGGAGCGCAGATACGCAGTATTTT.

The chain recombines TRBV9 with TRBJ2-3; 10 positions agree with TRBD1. This CDR3 is 16 amino acids long. Germline V gene sequence: CDR1 SGDLS, CDR2 YYNGEE. Trimming took 4 bases from V and 3 from J; bases not matched to a gene: 8. DNA for the CDR3: TGTGCCAGCAGCCCTCGGACAGGGGGGAGTACAGATACGCAGTATTTT. Encoded protein: CASSPRTGGSTDTQYF.

V usage is TRBV7-8 and J usage is TRBJ1-5, with D unresolved. The CDR3 runs 15 residues. V was shortened by 1 base and J by 0 bases, with 7 bases between the two germline ends. Germline lookup yields CDR1 SGHVS and CDR2 FQNEAQ. The CDR3 reads CASSLGRFSNQPQHF. The CDR3 nucleotides read TGTGCCAGCAGCTTAGGCAGATTTAGCAATCAGCCCCAGCATTTT. Variable domain in full (rest from reference TRBV7-8 and TRBJ1-5): GAGVSQSPRYKVAKRGQDVALRCDPISGHVSLFWYQQALGQGPEFLTYFQNEAQLDKSGLPSDRFFAERPEGSVSTLKIQRTQQEDSAVYLCASSLGRFSNQPQHFGDGTRLSIL.